The entry that follows covers one T cell receptor beta chain sequence. The sample belongs to a study of OX40 agonist ivuxolimab in advanced cancers. The CDR3 sequence is 14 residues long. The method was immunoSEQ multiplex PCR; TCRdb's version includes in-frame clones alone and lacks a portion of them. The repertoire includes 70,000 to 80,000 clones, about 81% of them detected once, and about 5% sits in the top ten. The sample here was CD4+ or CD8+ T cells sorted from blood, taken in a trial of the OX40 agonist ivuxolimab. The clonotype originates from an adult with an advanced solid tumor such as melanoma, head and neck, liver or kidney cancer. The chain has TRBV21-1 and TRBJ2-7; TRBD1 is taken as the D call from the table, unchecked against the DNA. TRBV21-1 is a pseudogene segment. In DNA form, the CDR3 reads TGTGCCAGCTATCCGGGACAGGGAACCTACGAGCAGTACTTC. Translated, it gives CASYPGQGTYEQYF.